This T cell receptor beta chain was recorded in a study of CD8 T cells in ankylosing spondylitis. Study conclusions and caveats: Those disease-linked clones were CD8+; they were also relatively rare in peripheral blood. A TCR beta motif of about 8 highly homologous variants appeared characteristic of ankylosing spondylitis blood.

The CDR3 loop spans 15 amino acids. Germline CDR1 is DFQATT and CDR2 is SNEGSKA (reference sequence). Trimming removed 0 bases from V and 0 bases from J, with 11 bases in between. With respect to this clonotype: Its target is not known.

5'-RACE, quantitative and with molecular barcodes, yielded the TCR beta libraries. One entry per CDR3 protein, called by TCRdb with MiXCR from the 5' RACE reads. The sample contains roughly 470,000 distinct CDR3 sequences, 20% to 30% of which appear only once. This rearrangement joins TRBV20-1 to TRBJ1-1, with a tentative D call TRBD1 (5 bases). What was sequenced was blood, either unsorted or a sorted T cell fraction (not recorded which). The source is a male donor with ankylosing spondylitis. CDR3 nucleotides: TGCAGTGCTAGAGATCAGGGTAGCCTGAACACTGAAGCTTTCTTT. This encodes CSARDQGSLNTEAFF.